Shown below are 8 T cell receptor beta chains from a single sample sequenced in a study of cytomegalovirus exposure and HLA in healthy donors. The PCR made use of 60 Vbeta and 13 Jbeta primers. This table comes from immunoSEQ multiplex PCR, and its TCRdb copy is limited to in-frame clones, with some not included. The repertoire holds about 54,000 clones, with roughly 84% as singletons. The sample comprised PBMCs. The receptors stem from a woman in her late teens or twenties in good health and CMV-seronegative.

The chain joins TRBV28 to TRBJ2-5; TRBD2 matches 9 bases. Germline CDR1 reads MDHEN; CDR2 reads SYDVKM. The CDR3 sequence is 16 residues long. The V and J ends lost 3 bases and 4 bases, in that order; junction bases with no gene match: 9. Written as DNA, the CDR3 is TGTGCCAGCAGTTTCCGGCGAGCGGGGGGTAGAGAGACCCAGTACTTC. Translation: CASSFRRAGGRETQYF.

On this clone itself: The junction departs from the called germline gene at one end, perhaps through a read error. CDR3 sequence reads: CASSLFRDRGNSQYF. For the CDR3, the DNA is TGTGCCAGCAGCTTATTCCGGGACAGGGGCAACAGTCAGTACTTC. J is TRBJ2-4 and V is TRBV7-6; 10 bases agree with TRBD1. This CDR3 spans 15 amino acids. CDR1 is SGHVS and CDR2 is FNYEAQ in the germline V gene. The full variable domain, in which reference TRBV7-6 and TRBJ2-4 provide the parts outside the CDR3, is GAGVSQSPRYKVTKRGQDVALRCDPISGHVSLYWYRQALGQGPEFLTYFNYEAQQDKSGLPNDRFSAERPEGSISTLTIQRTEQRDSAMYRCASSLFRDRGNSQYFGAGTRLSVL.

CDR3 protein: CASSEWVQGYGYTF. The CDR3 region has the DNA TGTGCCAGCAGTGAATGGGTACAGGGCTATGGCTACACCTTC. This chain uses TRBV6-1 with TRBJ1-2; a possible D gene is TRBD1 (6 bases). Looked up from germline, CDR1 is MNHNS and CDR2 is SASEGT. Deletions cut 2 bases from V and 4 bases from J, with 11 bases between. This CDR3 is 14 amino acids long.

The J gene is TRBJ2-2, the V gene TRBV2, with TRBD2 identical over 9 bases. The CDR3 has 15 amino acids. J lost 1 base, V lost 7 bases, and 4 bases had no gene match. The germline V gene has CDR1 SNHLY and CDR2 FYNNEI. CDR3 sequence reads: CASMETSGNTGELFF. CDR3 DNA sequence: TGTGCCAGCATGGAGACTAGCGGGAACACCGGGGAGCTGTTTTTT.

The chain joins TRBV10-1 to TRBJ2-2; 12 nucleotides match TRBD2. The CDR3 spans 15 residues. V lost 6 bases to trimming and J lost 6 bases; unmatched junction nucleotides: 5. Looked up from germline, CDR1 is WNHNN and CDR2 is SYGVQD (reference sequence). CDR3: CASSPGTSGSGELFF. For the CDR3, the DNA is TGCGCCAGCAGCCCCGGGACTAGCGGGTCCGGGGAGCTGTTTTTT.

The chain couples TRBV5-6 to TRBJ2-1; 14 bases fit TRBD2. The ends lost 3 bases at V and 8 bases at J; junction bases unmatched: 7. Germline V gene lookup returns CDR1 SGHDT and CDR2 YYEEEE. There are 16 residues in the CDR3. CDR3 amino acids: CASSSPGLAGVYEQFF. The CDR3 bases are TGTGCCAGCAGCTCCCCGGGACTAGCGGGAGTTTATGAGCAGTTCTTC.

CDR3 sequence reads: CASSFQRRSHSYEQYF. Written as DNA, the CDR3 is TGTGCCAGCAGCTTCCAACGCAGAAGTCACTCCTACGAGCAGTACTTC. The chain combines TRBV5-6 with TRBJ2-7; no reliable D call. The CDR3 loop spans 16 amino acids. V was shortened by 2 bases and J by 0 bases, with 15 bases between the two germline ends. The germline V gene encodes CDR1 SGHDT and CDR2 YYEEEE.

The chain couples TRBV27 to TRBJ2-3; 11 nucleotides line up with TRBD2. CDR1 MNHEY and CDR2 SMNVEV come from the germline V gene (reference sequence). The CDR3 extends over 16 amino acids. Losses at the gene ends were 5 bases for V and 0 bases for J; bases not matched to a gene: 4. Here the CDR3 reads CASSLRTSGSTDTQYF. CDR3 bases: TGTGCCAGCAGTCTACGGACTAGCGGGAGCACAGATACGCAGTATTTT.